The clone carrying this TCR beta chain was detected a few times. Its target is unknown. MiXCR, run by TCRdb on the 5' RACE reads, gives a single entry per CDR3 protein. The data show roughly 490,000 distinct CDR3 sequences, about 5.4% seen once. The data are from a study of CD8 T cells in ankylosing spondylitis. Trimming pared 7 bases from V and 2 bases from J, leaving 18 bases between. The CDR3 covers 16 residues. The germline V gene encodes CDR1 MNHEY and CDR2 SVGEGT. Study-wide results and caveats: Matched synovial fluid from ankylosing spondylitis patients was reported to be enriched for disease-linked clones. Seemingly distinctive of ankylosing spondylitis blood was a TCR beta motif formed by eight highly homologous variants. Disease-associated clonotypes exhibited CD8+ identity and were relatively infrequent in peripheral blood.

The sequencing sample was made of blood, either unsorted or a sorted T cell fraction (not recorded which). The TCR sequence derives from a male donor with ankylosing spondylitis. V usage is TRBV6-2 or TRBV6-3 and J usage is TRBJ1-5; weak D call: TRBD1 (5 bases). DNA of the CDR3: TGTGCCAGCACCCTTGGGGCCACCCGGGGCAATCAGCCCCAGCATTTT. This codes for CASTLGATRGNQPQHF.